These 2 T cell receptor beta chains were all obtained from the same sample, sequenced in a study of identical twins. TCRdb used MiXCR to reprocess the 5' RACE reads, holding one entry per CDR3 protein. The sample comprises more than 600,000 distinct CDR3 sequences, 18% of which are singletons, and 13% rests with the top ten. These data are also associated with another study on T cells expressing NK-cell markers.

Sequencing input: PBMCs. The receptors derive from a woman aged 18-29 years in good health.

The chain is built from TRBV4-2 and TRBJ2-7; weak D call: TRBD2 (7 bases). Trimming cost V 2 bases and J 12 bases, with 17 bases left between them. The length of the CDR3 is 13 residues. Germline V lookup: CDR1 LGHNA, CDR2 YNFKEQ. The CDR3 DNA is TGTGCCAGCAGCCAAACCGGGGAGGGGGGACGGTACTTC. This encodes CASSQTGEGGRYF.

The CDR3 DNA reads as TGCAGTGCTAGAGGGGCAGGGCACTCCTACGAGCAGTACTTC. Translated, it gives CSARGAGHSYEQYF. This chain uses TRBV20-1 with TRBJ2-7; perhaps TRBD1 as D (5 bases). V lost 1 base, J lost 0 bases, and 10 bases lay in between. In germline, CDR1 is DFQATT, CDR2 SNEGSKA (reference sequence). The CDR3 spans 14 residues.